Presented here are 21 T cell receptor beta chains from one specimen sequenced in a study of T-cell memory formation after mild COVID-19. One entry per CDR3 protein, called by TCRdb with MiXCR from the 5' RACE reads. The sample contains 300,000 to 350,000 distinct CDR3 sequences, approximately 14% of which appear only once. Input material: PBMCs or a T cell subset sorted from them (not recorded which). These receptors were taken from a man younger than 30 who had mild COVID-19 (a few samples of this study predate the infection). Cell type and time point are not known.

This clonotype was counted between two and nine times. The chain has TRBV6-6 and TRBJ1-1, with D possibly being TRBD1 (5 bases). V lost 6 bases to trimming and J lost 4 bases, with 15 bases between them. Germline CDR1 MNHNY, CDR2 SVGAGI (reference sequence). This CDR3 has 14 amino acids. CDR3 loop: CASSYASGGTEAFF. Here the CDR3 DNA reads TGTGCCAGCAGCTACGCGTCGGGGGGCACTGAAGCTTTCTTT.

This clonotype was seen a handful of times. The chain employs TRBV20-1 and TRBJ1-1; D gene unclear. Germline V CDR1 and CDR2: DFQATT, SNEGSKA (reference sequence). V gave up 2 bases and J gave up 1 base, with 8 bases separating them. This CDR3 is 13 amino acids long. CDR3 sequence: CSARPGWNTEAFF. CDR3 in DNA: TGCAGTGCTAGACCCGGGTGGAACACTGAAGCTTTCTTT.

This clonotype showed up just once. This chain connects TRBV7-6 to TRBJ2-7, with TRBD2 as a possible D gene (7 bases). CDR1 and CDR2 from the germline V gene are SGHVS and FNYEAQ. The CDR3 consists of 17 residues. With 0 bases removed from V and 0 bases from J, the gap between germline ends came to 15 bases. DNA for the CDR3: TGTGCCAGCAGCTTAGCCCCGGCGGGGGCGAACTCCTACGAGCAGTACTTC. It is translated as CASSLAPAGANSYEQYF.

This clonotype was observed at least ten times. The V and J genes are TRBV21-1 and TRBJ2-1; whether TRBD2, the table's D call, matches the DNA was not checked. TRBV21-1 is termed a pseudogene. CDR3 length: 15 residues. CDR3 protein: CASSKEPSLRNEQFF. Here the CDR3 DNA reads TGTGCCAGCAGCAAAGAGCCTAGCCTCAGGAATGAGCAGTTCTTC.

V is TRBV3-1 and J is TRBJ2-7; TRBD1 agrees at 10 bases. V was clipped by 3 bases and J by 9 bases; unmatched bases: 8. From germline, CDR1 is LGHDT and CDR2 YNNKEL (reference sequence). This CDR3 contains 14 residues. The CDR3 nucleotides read TGTGCCAGCAGCCACGGTGGGACAGGGGTAGGGCAGTACTTC. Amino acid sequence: CASSHGGTGVGQYF.

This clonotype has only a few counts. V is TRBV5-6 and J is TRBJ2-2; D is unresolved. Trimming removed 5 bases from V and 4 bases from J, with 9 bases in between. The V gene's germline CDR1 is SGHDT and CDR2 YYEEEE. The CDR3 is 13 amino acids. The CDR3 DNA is TGTGCCAGCAGTGGGCTCCTCACCGGGGAGCTGTTTTTT. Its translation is CASSGLLTGELFF.

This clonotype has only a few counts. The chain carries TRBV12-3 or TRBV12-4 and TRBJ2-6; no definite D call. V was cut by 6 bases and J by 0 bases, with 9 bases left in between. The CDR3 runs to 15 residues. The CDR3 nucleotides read TGTGCCAGCAGAGTTACAGCCTCTGGGGCCAACGTCCTGACTTTC. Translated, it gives CASRVTASGANVLTF.

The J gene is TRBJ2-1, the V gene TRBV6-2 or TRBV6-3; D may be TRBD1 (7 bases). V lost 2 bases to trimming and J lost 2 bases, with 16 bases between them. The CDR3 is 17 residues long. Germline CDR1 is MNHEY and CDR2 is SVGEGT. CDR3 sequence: CASSYKSGGYPYNEQFF. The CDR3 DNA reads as TGTGCCAGCAGTTACAAGTCAGGGGGGTACCCCTACAATGAGCAGTTCTTC.

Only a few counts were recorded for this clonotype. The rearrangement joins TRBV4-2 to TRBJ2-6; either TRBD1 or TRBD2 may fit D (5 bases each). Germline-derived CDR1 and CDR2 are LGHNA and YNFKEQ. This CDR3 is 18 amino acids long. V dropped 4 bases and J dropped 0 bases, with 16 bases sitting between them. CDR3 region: CASSLYAGANSGANVLTF. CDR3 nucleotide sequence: TGTGCCAGCAGCCTCTATGCCGGGGCCAACTCTGGGGCCAACGTCCTGACTTTC.

The CDR3 here is CASSLAVARGGRETQYF. CDR3 DNA: TGTGCCAGCAGTTTAGCAGTCGCCCGGGGGGGCCGGGAGACCCAGTACTTC. J is TRBJ2-5 and V is TRBV12-3 or TRBV12-4, with TRBD2 matching over 8 bases. V shed 0 bases, J shed 5 bases, and the junction held 11 bases outside the gene matches. The CDR3 contains 17 residues.

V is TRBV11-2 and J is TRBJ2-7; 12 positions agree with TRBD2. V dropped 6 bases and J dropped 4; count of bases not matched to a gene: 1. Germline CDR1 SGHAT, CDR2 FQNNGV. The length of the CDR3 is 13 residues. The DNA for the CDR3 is TGTGCCAGCAGGGGGACTAGCGGGTACGAGCAGTACGTC. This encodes CASRGTSGYEQYV.

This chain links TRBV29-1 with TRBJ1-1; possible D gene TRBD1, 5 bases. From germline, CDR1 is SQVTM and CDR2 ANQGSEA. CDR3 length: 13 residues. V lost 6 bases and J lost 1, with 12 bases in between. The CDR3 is CSVASTENTEAFF. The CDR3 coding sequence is TGCAGCGTCGCATCGACAGAGAACACTGAAGCTTTCTTT.

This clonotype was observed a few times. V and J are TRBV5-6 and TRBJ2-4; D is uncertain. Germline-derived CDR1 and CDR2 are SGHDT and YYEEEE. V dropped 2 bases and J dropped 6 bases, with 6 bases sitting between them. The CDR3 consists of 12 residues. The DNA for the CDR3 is TGTGCCAGCAGCTTTCAGTCAAACATTCAGTACTTC. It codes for CASSFQSNIQYF.

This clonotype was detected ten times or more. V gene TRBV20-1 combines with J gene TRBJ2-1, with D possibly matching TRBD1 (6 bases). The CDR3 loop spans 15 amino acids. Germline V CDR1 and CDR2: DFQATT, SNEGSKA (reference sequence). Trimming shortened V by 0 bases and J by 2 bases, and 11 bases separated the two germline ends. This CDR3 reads CSARDQGQAYNEQFF. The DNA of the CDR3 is TGCAGTGCTAGAGATCAGGGACAAGCCTACAATGAGCAGTTCTTC.

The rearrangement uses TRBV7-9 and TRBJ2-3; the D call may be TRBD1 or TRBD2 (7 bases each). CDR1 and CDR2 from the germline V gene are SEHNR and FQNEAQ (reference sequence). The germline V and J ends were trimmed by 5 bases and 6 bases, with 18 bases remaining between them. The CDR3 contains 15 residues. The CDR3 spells CASSQGGSRGDTQYF. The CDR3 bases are TGTGCCAGCAGCCAGGGGGGGTCCCGCGGCGATACGCAGTATTTT. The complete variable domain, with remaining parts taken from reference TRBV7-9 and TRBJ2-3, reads DTGVSQNPRHKITKRGQNVTFRCDPISEHNRLYWYRQTLGQGPEFLTYFQNEAQLEKSRLLSDRFSAERPKGSFSTLEIQRTEQGDSAMYLCASSQGGSRGDTQYFGPGTRLTVL.

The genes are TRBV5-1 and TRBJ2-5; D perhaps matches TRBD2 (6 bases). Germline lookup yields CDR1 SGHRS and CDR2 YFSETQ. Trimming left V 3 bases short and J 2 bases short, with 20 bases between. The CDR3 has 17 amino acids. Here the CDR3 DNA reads TGCGCCAGCAGCTACCGTCCAGGATGGGGGGAACAAGAGACCCAGTACTTC. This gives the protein CASSYRPGWGEQETQYF.

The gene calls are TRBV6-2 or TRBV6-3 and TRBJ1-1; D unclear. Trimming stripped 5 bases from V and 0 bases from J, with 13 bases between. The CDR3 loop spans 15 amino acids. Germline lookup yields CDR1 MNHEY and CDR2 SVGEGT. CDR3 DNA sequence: TGTGCCAGCAGTAGGTCCACCTTCATGAACACTGAAGCTTTCTTT. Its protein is CASSRSTFMNTEAFF.

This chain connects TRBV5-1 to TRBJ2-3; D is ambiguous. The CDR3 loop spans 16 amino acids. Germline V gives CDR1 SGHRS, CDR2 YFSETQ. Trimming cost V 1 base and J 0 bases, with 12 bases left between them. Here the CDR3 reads CASSLLRSPSTDTQYF. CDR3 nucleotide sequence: TGCGCCAGCAGCTTGCTACGCAGCCCTAGCACAGATACGCAGTATTTT. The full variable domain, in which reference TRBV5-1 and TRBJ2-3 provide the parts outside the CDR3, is KAGVTQTPRYLIKTRGQQVTLSCSPISGHRSVSWYQQTPGQGLQFLFEYFSETQRNKGNFPGRFSGRQFSNSRSEMNVSTLELGDSALYLCASSLLRSPSTDTQYFGPGTRLTVL.

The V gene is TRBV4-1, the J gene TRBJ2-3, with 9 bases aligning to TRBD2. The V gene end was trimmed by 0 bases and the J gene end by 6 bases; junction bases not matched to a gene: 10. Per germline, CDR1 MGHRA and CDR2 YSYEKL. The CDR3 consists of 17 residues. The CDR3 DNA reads TGCGCCAGCAGCCAAGATAAGGGAGCGGGGGGCCGGGATACGCAGTATTTT. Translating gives CASSQDKGAGGRDTQYF.

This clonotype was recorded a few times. The CDR3 nucleotides read TGCGCCAGTCAACAGGGCCGGGACTATGGCTACACCTTC. Amino acids: CASQQGRDYGYTF. The chain recombines TRBV5-1 with TRBJ1-2; D perhaps matches TRBD1 (6 bases). This CDR3 has 13 amino acids. The V gene's germline CDR1 is SGHRS and CDR2 YFSETQ. Deletions cut 8 bases from V and 3 bases from J, with 14 bases between.

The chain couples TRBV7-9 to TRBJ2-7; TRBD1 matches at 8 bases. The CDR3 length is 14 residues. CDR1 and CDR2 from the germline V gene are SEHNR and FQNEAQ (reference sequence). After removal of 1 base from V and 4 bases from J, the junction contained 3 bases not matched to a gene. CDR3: CASSLDQGAYEQYF. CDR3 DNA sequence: TGTGCCAGCAGCTTAGATCAGGGGGCATACGAGCAGTACTTC.